The clone carrying this T cell receptor (beta chain) was detected once. This record belongs to a study of CD8 T cells in Susac syndrome. The multiple sclerosis controls, all treatment-naive patients, had relapsing-remitting disease that was stable or active. Bulk CD8+ and CD4+ cells came from magnetic negative isolation; CD8+ TEMRA by FACS. The CDR3 covers 15 residues. Germline V CDR1 and CDR2: DFQATT, SNEGSKA (reference sequence). Between the trimmed V and J ends, which lost 6 bases and 12 bases, there was a span of 27 bases. The RNA input was about 0.45 to 1 ug, and it was reverse transcribed with random hexamers. Multiplex PCR with immunoSEQ amplified the TCR beta CDR3 across 54 Vbeta and 13 Jbeta. TCRdb re-analysed the immunoSEQ multiplex PCR reads in MiXCR, keeping a single row per CDR3 protein. Seen here are 45,000 to 60,000 distinct CDR3 sequences, roughly 93% observed once, and the top ten hold roughly 0.5%.

Sequencing was carried out using CD8+ T cells from PBMCs. This chain uses TRBV20-1 with TRBJ2-1; the D gene is possibly TRBD2 (6 bases). The receptor was derived from a human donor with multiple sclerosis. This CDR3 reads CSAITWATGTSGQFF. CDR3 DNA sequence: TGCAGTGCCATCACCTGGGCTACGGGGACTTCAGGGCAGTTCTTC.